What follows are 9 T cell receptor beta chains derived from one specimen sequenced in a study of cytomegalovirus exposure and HLA in healthy donors. Researchers ran the PCR with 60 Vbeta and 13 Jbeta primers. Using immunoSEQ multiplex PCR, the repertoire was profiled, and TCRdb retains in-frame clones only, with some absent. Its table records 150,000 to 200,000 clones. The specimen was PBMCs. The receptors were gathered from a man in his thirties or forties in good health and CMV-seronegative.

V is TRBV29-1 and J is TRBJ2-3; 11 positions agree with TRBD2. CDR3 size: 15 residues. Germline CDR1 and CDR2: SQVTM and ANQGSEA. Trimming took 3 bases from V and 3 from J; bases not matched to a gene: 5. The DNA for the CDR3 is TGCAGCGTTGATCCCCTAGCGGGAGGAACAGATACGCAGTATTTT. Residues: CSVDPLAGGTDTQYF.

The chain is built from TRBV25-1 and TRBJ1-3; tentative D call: TRBD1 (5 bases). This CDR3 has 17 residues. Per the germline V gene, CDR1 is MGHDK and CDR2 is SYGVNS. The V gene lost 0 bases and the J gene lost 2 bases, with 14 bases spanning the gap. The CDR3 DNA follows: TGTGCCAGCAGTGAATATGGGGGGGGGACGACTGGAAACACCATATATTTT. Translating gives CASSEYGGGTTGNTIYF.

This rearrangement joins TRBV5-5 to TRBJ2-3; possible D gene TRBD2, 5 bases. V was cut by 4 bases and J by 3 bases, with 12 bases left in between. CDR1 SGHKS and CDR2 YYEKEE come from the germline V gene (reference sequence). The CDR3 is 14 amino acids. The CDR3: CASSPGRDTDTQYF. The CDR3 coding sequence is TGTGCCAGCAGCCCCGGACGGGATACAGATACGCAGTATTTT.

The chain uses TRBV25-1 and TRBJ1-5; 8 nucleotides agree with TRBD1. V trimming: 6 bases; J trimming: 2 bases; junction bases outside the gene matches: 12. Germline V gives CDR1 MGHDK, CDR2 SYGVNS. CDR3 length: 17 residues. The CDR3 region is CASSGQGSGVGNQPQHF. The CDR3, as DNA: TGTGCCAGCAGCGGACAGGGCTCAGGTGTTGGCAATCAGCCCCAGCATTTT.

The chain joins TRBV23-1 to TRBJ1-1; D ambiguous. TRBV23-1 is marked as an open reading frame, function uncertain. V was shortened by 0 bases and J by 1 base, with 9 bases between the two germline ends. CDR3 size: 15 residues. The CDR3 sequence: CASSQSREKNTEAFF. The CDR3 nucleotides read TGCGCCAGCAGTCAATCGAGGGAGAAGAACACTGAAGCTTTCTTT.

V is TRBV4-2 and J is TRBJ2-7; 8 bases are a match to TRBD2. This CDR3 has 15 residues. The germline CDR1 and CDR2 sequences are LGHNA and YNFKEQ. The V gene end was trimmed by 4 bases and the J gene end by 3 bases; junction bases not matched to a gene: 8. As DNA, the CDR3 is TGTGCCAGCAGCCCCGAAGGACTAGCCGACTACGAGCAGTACTTC. It codes for CASSPEGLADYEQYF.

CDR3 nucleotides: TGCGCCAGCAGTGAGTCGGGACAAGTAAACTATGGCTACACCTTC. Its translation: CASSESGQVNYGYTF. The chain uses TRBV10-2 and TRBJ1-2; D is possibly TRBD1 (6 bases). This CDR3 region has 15 residues. V lost 0 bases, J lost 2 bases, and 10 bases lay in between. CDR1 and CDR2 (germline): WSHSY, SAAADI.

The chain is built from TRBV9 and TRBJ2-5, with 12 bases fitting TRBD1. This CDR3 is 17 amino acids long. After removal of 0 bases from V and 5 bases from J, the junction contained 8 bases not matched to a gene. Looked up from germline, CDR1 is SGDLS and CDR2 is YYNGEE. Here the CDR3 reads CASSVAGTGGAWETQYF. DNA for the CDR3: TGTGCCAGCAGCGTAGCCGGGACAGGGGGCGCGTGGGAGACCCAGTACTTC. The variable domain in full, with the rest retrieved from reference TRBV9 and TRBJ2-5, is DSGVTQTPKHLITATGQRVTLRCSPRSGDLSVYWYQQSLDQGLQFLIQYYNGEERAKGNILERFSAQQFPDLHSELNLSSLELGDSALYFCASSVAGTGGAWETQYFGPGTRLLVL.

The gene calls are TRBV6-5 and TRBJ1-5; TRBD1 agrees at 7 bases. The CDR3 runs 13 residues. The germline gives CDR1 MNHEY, CDR2 SVGAGI. The junction had 5 bases not matched to a gene; V was cut back by 5 bases and J by 7 bases. The CDR3 reads CASSTGVDQPQHF. Here the CDR3 DNA reads TGTGCCAGCAGTACAGGGGTCGACCAGCCCCAGCATTTT.